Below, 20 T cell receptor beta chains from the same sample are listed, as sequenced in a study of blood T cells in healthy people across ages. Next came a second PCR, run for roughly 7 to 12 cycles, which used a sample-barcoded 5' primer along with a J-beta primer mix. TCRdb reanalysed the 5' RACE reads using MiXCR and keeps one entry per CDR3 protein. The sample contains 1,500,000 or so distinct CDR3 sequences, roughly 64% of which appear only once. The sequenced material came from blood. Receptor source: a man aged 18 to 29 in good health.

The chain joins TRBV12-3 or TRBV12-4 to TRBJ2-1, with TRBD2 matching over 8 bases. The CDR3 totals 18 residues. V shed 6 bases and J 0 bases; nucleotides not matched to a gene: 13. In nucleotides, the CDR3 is TGTGCCAGCAGCCCCCACGCTACTAGCGGTCCCTCCTACAATGAGCAGTTCTTC. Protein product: CASSPHATSGPSYNEQFF.

CDR3 residues: CASRDSTRDGYTF. The CDR3, as DNA: TGTGCCAGCAGAGATTCTACTCGGGATGGCTACACCTTC. This rearrangement joins TRBV25-1 to TRBJ1-2; D remains ambiguous. The CDR3 consists of 13 residues. Trimming shortened V by 6 bases and J by 6 bases, and 14 bases separated the two germline ends. Germline loops: CDR1 MGHDK, CDR2 SYGVNS.

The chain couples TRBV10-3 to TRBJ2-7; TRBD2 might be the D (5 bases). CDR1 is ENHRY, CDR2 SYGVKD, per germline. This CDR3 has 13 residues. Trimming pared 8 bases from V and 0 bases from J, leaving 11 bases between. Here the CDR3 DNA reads TGTGCCATCTGGAATGGGAGCTCCTACGAGCAGTACTTC. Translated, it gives CAIWNGSSYEQYF.

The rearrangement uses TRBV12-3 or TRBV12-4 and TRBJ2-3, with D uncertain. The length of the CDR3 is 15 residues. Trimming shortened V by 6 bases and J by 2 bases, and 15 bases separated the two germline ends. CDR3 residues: CASSRTWGNTDTQYF. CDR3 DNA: TGTGCCAGCAGCCGTACCTGGGGAAACACAGATACGCAGTATTTT.

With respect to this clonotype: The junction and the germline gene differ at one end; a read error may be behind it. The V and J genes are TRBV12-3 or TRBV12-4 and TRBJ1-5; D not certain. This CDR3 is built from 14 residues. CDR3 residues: CASSLEVGNQPQNF. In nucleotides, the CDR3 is TGTGCCAGCAGTTTAGAGGTGGGCAATCAGCCCCAGAATTTT.

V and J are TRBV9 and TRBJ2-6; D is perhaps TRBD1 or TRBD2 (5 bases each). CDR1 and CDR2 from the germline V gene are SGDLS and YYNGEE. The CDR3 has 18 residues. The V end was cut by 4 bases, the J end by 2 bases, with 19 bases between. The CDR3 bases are TGTGCCAGCAGCTCGGACGGGACCCTCACTGCTGGGGCCAACGTCCTGACTTTC. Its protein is CASSSDGTLTAGANVLTF.

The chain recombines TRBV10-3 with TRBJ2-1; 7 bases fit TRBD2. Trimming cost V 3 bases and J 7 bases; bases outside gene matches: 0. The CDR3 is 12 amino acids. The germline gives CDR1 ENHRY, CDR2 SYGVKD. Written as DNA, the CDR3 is TGTGCCATCAGTGAAGCGGGAAATGAGCAGTTCTTC. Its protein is CAISEAGNEQFF.

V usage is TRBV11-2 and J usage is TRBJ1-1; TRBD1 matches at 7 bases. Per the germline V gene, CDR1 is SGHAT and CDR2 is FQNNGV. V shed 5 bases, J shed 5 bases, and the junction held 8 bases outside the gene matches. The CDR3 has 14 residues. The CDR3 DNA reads TGTGCCAGCAGCCCACAACCGACAGGGACTGAAGCTTTCTTT. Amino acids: CASSPQPTGTEAFF.

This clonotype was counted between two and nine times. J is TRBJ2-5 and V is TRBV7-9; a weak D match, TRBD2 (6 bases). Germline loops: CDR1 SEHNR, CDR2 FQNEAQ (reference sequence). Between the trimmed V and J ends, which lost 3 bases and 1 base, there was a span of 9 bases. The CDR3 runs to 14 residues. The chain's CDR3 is CASSFHSGQETQYF. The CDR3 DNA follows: TGTGCCAGCAGCTTTCATAGCGGCCAAGAGACCCAGTACTTC. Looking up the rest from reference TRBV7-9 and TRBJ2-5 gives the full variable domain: DTGVSQNPRHKITKRGQNVTFRCDPISEHNRLYWYRQTLGQGPEFLTYFQNEAQLEKSRLLSDRFSAERPKGSFSTLEIQRTEQGDSAMYLCASSFHSGQETQYFGPGTRLLVL.

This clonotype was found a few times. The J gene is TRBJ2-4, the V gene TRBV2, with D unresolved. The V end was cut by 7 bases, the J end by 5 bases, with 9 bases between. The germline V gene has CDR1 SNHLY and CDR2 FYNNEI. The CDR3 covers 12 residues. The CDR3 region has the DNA TGTGCCAGCATCGGCCTCGAAAACATTCAGTACTTC. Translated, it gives CASIGLENIQYF.

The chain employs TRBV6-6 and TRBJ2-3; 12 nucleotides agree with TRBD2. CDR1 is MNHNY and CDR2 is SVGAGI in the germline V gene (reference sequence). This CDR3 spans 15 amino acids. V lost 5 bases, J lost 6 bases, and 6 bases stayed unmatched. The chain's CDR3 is CASSHGLAGPDTQYF. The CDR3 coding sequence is TGTGCCAGCAGTCACGGACTAGCGGGACCCGATACGCAGTATTTT.

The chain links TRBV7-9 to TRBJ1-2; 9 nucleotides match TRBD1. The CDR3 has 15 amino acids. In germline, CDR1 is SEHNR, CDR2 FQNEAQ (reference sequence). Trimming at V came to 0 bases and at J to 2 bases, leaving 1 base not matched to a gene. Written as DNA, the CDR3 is TGTGCCAGCAGCTTAGCTGGACAGGGGAACTATGGCTACACCTTC. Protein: CASSLAGQGNYGYTF. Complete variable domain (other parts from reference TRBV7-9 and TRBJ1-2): DTGVSQNPRHKITKRGQNVTFRCDPISEHNRLYWYRQTLGQGPEFLTYFQNEAQLEKSRLLSDRFSAERPKGSFSTLEIQRTEQGDSAMYLCASSLAGQGNYGYTFGSGTRLTVV.

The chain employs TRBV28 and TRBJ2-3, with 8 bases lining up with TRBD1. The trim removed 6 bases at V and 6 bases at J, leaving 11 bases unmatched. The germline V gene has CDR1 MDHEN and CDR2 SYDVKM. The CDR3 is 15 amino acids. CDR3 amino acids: CASRPQGASLDTQYF. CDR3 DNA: TGTGCCAGCAGACCGCAGGGGGCTAGTTTGGATACGCAGTATTTT.

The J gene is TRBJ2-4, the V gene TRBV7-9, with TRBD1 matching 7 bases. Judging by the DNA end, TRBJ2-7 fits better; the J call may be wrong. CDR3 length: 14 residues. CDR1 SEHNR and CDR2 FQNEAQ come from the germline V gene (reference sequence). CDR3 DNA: TGTGCCAGCAGAACCGGGACAGAGTTCTCCGAGCAGTACTTC. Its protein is CASRTGTEFSEQYF.

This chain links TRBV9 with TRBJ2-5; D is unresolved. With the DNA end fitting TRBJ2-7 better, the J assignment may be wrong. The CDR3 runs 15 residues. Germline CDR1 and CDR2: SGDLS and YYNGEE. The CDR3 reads CASSAPSRGAYEQYF. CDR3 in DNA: TGTGCCAGCAGCGCACCCAGCCGAGGAGCCTACGAGCAGTACTTC.

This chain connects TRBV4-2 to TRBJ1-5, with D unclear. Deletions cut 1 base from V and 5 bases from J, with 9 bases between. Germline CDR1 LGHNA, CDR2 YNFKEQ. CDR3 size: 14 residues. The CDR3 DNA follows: TGTGCCAGCAGCCAAGTCAGTCAAGATCAGCCCCAGCATTTT. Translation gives CASSQVSQDQPQHF.

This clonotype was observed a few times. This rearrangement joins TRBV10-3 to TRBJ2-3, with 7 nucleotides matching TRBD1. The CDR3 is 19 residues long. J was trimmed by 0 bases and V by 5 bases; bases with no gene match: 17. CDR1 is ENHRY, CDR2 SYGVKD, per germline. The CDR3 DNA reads TGTGCCATCAGTCGGACAGGCGAGGAACTAACTACTAGCACAGATACGCAGTATTTT. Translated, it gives CAISRTGEELTTSTDTQYF.

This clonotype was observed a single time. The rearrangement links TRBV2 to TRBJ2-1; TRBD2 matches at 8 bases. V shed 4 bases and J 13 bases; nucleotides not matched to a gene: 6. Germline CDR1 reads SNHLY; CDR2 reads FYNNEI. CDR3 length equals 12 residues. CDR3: CASSVEGLAQFF. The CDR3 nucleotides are TGTGCCAGCAGTGTGGAAGGACTAGCTCAGTTCTTC.

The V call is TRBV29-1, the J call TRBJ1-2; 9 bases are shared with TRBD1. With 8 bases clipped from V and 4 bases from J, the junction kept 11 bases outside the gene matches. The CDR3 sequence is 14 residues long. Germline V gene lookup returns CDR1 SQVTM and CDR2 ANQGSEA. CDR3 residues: CSIVTGGDSYGYTF. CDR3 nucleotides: TGCAGCATAGTCACAGGGGGCGACTCCTATGGCTACACCTTC.

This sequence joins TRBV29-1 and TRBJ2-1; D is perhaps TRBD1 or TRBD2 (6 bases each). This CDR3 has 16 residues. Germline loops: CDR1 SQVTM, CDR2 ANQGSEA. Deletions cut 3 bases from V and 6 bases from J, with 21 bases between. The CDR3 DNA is TGCAGCGTTGAGGGGGGCCCAGGTTGGCGGGTCAATGAGCAGTTCTTC. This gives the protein CSVEGGPGWRVNEQFF.